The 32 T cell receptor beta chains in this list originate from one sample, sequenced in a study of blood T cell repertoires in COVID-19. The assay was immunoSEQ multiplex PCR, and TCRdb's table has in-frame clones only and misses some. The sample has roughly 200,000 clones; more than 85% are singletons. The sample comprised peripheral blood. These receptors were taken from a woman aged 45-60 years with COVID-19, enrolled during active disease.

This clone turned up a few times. CDR3 in amino acids: CASRDSVVVDTQYF. The CDR3 bases are TGTGCCAGCAGGGACAGCGTTGTCGTGGATACGCAGTATTTT. The chain couples TRBV6-6 to TRBJ2-3; TRBD1 might be the D (6 bases). The V gene's germline CDR1 is MNHNY and CDR2 SVGAGI (reference sequence). This CDR3 spans 14 amino acids. Trimming pared 6 bases from V and 6 bases from J, leaving 16 bases between.

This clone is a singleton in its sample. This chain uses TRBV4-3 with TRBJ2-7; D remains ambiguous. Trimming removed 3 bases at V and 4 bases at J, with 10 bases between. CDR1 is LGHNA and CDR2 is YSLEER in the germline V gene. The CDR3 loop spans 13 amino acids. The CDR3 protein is CASSQGTTYEQYF. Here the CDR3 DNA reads TGCGCCAGCAGCCAGGGTACTACTTACGAGCAGTACTTC.

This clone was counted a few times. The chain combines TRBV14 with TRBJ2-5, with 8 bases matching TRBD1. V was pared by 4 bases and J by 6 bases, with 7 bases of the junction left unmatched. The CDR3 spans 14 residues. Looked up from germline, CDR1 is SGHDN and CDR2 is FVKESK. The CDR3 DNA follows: TGTGCCAGCAGCCTCATTGGACAGGGTCAGACCCAGTACTTC. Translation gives CASSLIGQGQTQYF.

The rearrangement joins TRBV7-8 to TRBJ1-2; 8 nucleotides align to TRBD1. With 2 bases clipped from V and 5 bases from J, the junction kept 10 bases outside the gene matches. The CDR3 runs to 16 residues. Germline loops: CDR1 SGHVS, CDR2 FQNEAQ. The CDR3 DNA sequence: TGTGCCAGCAGCTTAAGAGGACAGGGAAGTTGGTATGGCTACACCTTC. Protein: CASSLRGQGSWYGYTF.

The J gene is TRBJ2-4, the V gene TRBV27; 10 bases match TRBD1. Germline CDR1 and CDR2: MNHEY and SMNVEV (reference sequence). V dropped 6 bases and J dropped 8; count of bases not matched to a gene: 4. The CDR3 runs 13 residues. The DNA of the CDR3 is TGTGCCAGCAGCCGGGACAGGGGACACATTCAGTACTTC. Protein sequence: CASSRDRGHIQYF.

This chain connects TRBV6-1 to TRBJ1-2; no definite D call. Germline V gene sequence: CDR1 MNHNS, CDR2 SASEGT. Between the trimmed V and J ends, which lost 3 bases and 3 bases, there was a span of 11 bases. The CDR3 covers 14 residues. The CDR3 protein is CASSDPYGYYGYTF. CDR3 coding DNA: TGTGCCAGCAGTGACCCATACGGGTACTATGGCTACACCTTC.

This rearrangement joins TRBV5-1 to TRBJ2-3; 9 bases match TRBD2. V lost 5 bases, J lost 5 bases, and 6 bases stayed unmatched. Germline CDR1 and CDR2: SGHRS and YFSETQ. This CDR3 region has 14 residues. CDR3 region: CASRREGGVDTQYF. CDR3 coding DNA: TGCGCCAGCAGGCGGGAGGGGGGCGTAGATACGCAGTATTTT.

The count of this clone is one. The CDR3 sequence is CASSPVAGNTGELFF. The CDR3 DNA reads as TGTGCCAGCAGTCCCGTGGCGGGGAACACCGGGGAGCTGTTTTTT. The rearrangement uses TRBV3-1 (or the pseudogene TRBV3-2) and TRBJ2-2, with D possibly TRBD2 on 5 matching bases. The germline gives CDR1 LGHDT, CDR2 YNNKEL (reference sequence). The CDR3 sequence is 15 residues long. V dropped 6 bases and J dropped 1 base, with 12 bases sitting between them.

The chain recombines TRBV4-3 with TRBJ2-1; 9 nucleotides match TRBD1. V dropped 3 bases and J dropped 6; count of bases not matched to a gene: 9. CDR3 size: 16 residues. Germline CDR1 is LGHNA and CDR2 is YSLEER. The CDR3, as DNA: TGCGCCAGCAGCCAGGCCACAGGGGGCCGGTCCAATGAGCAGTTCTTC. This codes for CASSQATGGRSNEQFF.

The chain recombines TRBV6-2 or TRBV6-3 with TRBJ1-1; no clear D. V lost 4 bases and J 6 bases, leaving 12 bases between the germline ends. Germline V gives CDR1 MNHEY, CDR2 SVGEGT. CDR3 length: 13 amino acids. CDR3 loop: CASSSGYGAEAFF. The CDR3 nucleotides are TGTGCCAGCAGTTCTGGATACGGGGCTGAAGCTTTCTTT.

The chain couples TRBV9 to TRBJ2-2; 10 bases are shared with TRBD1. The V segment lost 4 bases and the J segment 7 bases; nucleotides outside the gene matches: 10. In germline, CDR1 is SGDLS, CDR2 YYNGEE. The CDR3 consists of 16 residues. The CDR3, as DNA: TGTGCCAGCAGCAGCCGACAGGGGGCTCTCGGCGGGGAGCTGTTTTTT. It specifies CASSSRQGALGGELFF. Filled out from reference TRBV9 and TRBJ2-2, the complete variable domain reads DSGVTQTPKHLITATGQRVTLRCSPRSGDLSVYWYQQSLDQGLQFLIQYYNGEERAKGNILERFSAQQFPDLHSELNLSSLELGDSALYFCASSSRQGALGGELFFGEGSRLTVL.

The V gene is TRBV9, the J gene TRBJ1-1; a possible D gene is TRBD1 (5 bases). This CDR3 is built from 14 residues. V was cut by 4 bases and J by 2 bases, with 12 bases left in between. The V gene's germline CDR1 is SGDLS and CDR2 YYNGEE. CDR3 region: CASSSGTSNTEAFF. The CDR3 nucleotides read TGTGCCAGCAGCTCCGGGACTTCCAACACTGAAGCTTTCTTT.

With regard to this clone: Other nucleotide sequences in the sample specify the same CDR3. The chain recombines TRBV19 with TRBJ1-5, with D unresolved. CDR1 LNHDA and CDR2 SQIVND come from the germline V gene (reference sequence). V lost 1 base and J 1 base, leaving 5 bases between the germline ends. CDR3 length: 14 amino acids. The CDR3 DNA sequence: TGTGCCAGTAGTATAGGGGCCAGCAATCAGCCCCAGCATTTT. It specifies CASSIGASNQPQHF.

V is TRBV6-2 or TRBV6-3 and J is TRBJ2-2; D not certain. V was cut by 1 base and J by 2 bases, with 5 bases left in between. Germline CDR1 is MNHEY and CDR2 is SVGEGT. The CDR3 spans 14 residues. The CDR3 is CASSYYKNTGELFF. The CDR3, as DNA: TGTGCCAGCAGTTACTACAAAAACACCGGGGAGCTGTTTTTT.

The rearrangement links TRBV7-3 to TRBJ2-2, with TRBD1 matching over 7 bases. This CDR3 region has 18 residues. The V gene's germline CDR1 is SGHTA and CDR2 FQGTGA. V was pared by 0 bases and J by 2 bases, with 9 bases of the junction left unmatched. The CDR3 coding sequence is TGTGCCAGCAGCTTAACGACAGGGCCGAGGGGAAACACCGGGGAGCTGTTTTTT. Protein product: CASSLTTGPRGNTGELFF.

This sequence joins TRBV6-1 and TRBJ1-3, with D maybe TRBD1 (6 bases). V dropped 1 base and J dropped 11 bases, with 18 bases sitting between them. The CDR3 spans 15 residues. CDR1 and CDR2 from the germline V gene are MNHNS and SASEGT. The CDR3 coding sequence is TGTGCCAGCAGTGAAGAAGCTTACAGGGTAAATCCCATATATTTT. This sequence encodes CASSEEAYRVNPIYF.

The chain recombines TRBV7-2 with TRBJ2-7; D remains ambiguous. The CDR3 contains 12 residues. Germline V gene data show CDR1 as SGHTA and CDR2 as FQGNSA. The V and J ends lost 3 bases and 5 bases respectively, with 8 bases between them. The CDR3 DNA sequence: TGTGCCAGCAGCTTCCAGATCGACGAGCAGTACTTC. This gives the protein CASSFQIDEQYF.

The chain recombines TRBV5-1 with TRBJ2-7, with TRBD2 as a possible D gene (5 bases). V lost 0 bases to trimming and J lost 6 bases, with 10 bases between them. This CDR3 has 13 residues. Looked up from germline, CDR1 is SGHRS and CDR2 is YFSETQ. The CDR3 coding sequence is TGCGCCAGCAGCTTGGCCCCGGGGTTCGAGCAGTACGTC. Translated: CASSLAPGFEQYV.

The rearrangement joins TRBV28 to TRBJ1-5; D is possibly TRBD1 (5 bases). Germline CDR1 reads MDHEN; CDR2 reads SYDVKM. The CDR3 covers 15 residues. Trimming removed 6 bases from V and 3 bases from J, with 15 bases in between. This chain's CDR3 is CASSTPAGPNQPQHF. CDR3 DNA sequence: TGTGCCAGCAGCACCCCCGCAGGGCCCAATCAGCCCCAGCATTTT.

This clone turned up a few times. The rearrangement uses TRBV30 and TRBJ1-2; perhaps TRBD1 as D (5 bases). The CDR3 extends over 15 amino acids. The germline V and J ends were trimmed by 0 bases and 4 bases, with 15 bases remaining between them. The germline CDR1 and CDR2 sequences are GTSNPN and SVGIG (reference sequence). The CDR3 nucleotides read TGTGCCTGGAGTGTATTCTCGGGGGGAGGCTATGGCTACACCTTC. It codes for CAWSVFSGGGYGYTF.

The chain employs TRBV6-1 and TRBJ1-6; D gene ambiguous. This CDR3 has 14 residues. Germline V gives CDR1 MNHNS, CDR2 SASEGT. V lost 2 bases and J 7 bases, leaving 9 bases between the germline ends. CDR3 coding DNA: TGTGCCAGCAGTGAAACAGTAACCAATTCACCCCTCCACTTT. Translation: CASSETVTNSPLHF.

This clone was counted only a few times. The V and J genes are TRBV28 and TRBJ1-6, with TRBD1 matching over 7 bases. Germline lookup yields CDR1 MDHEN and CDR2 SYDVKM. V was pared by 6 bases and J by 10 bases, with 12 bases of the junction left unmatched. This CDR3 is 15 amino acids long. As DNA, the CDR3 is TGTGCCAGCAGGGCGGGACAGCACGCGGGGTCACCCCTCCACTTT. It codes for CASRAGQHAGSPLHF.

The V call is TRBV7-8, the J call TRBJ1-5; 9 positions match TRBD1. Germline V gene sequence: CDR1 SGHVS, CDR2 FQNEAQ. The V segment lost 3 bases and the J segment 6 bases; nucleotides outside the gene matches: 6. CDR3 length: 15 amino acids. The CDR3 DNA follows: TGTGCCAGCAGCTTCCAGGGACAGGGTAGTCAGCCCCAGCATTTT. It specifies CASSFQGQGSQPQHF.

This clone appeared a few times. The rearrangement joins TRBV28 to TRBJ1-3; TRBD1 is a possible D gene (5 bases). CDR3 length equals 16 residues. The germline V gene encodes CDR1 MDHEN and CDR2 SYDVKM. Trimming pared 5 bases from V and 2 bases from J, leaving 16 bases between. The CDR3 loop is CASSPPGGTAGNTIYF. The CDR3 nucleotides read TGTGCCAGCAGTCCACCCGGGGGGACGGCTGGAAACACCATATATTTT.

CDR3 DNA: TGCAGCGTAGGGGTAGAGACCCAGTACTTC. It specifies CSVGVETQYF. The chain couples TRBV29-1 to TRBJ2-5; perhaps TRBD1 as D (5 bases). Per the germline V gene, CDR1 is SQVTM and CDR2 is ANQGSEA. The CDR3 is made up of 10 amino acids. Trimming stripped 6 bases from V and 4 bases from J, with 6 bases between. The variable domain in full, with the rest retrieved from reference TRBV29-1 and TRBJ2-5, is SAVISQKPSRDICQRGTSLTIQCQVDSQVTMMFWYRQQPGQSLTLIATANQGSEATYESGFVIDKFPISRPNLTFSTLTVSNMSPEDSSIYLCSVGVETQYFGPGTRLLVL.

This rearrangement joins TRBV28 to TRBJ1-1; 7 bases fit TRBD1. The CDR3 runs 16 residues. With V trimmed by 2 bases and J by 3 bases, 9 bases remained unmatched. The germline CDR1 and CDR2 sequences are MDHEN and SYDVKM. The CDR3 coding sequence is TGTGCCAGCAGTTTAGTGGTCAGGGGGTTTGACACTGAAGCTTTCTTT. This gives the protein CASSLVVRGFDTEAFF.

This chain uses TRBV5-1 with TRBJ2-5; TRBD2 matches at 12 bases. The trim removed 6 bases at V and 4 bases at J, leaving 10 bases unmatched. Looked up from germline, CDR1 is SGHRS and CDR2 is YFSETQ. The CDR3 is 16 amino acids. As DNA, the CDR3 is TGCGCCAGCATCAGAGGACTAGCGGGGCCCGGAGAGACCCAGTACTTC. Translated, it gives CASIRGLAGPGETQYF. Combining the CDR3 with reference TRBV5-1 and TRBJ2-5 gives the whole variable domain KAGVTQTPRYLIKTRGQQVTLSCSPISGHRSVSWYQQTPGQGLQFLFEYFSETQRNKGNFPGRFSGRQFSNSRSEMNVSTLELGDSALYLCASIRGLAGPGETQYFGPGTRLLVL.

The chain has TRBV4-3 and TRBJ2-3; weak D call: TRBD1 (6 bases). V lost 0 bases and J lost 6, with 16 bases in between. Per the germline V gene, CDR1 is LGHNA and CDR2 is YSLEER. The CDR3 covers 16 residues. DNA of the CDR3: TGCGCCAGCAGCCAAGATCACCCAGGGGCCTCCGATACGCAGTATTTT. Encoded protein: CASSQDHPGASDTQYF.

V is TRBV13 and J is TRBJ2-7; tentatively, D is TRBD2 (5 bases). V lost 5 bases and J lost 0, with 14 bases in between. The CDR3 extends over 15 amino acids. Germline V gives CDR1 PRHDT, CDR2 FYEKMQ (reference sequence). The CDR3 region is CASSSLQTNSYEQYF. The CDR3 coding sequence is TGTGCCAGCAGCAGTCTCCAGACTAACTCCTACGAGCAGTACTTC.

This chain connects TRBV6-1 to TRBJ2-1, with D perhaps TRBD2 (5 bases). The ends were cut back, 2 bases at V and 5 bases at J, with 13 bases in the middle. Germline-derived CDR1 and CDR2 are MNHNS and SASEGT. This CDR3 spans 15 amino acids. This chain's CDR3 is CASSEPSRFDNEQFF. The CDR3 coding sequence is TGTGCCAGCAGTGAACCTAGCCGCTTCGACAATGAGCAGTTCTTC.

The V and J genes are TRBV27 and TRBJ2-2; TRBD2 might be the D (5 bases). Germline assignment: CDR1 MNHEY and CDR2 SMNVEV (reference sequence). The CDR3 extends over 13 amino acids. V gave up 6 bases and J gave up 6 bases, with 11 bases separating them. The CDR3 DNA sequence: TGTGCCAGCAGCCCTAACGGGGCCGGGGAGCTGTTTTTT. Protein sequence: CASSPNGAGELFF.

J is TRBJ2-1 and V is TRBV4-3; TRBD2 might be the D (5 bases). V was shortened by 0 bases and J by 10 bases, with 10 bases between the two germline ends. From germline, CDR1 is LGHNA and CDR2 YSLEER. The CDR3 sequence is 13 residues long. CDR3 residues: CASSQDLRVEQFF. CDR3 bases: TGCGCCAGCAGCCAAGATCTGCGGGTAGAGCAGTTCTTC.